The 25 T cell receptor beta chains given below trace back to one sample, sequenced in a study of CD8 T cells in ankylosing spondylitis. TCRdb ran MiXCR on the 5' RACE reads and lists one entry per CDR3 protein. The sample carries some 100,000 distinct CDR3 sequences, 7.5% to 9% recorded once. The sample consisted of blood, either unsorted or a sorted T cell fraction (not recorded which). The source is a male donor with ankylosing spondylitis or in good health (not recorded which).

The table lists this clonotype with many counts. This chain connects TRBV5-1 to TRBJ1-2; the D gene is possibly TRBD1 (5 bases). The CDR3 is made up of 14 amino acids. Trimming left V 3 bases short and J 8 bases short, with 17 bases between. Per the germline V gene, CDR1 is SGHRS and CDR2 is YFSETQ. Here the CDR3 DNA reads TGCGCCAGCAGCTGGTTCGACAGCGGAACGGGCTACACCTTC. Amino acid sequence: CASSWFDSGTGYTF.

This rearrangement joins TRBV5-1 to TRBJ1-2; no definite D call. Germline V CDR1 and CDR2: SGHRS, YFSETQ. The CDR3 covers 15 residues. V shed 0 bases and J shed 6 bases, with 15 bases lying between them. CDR3 bases: TGCGCCAGCAGCTTGGGACGTCCCGGATGGGATGGCTACACCTTC. This gives the protein CASSLGRPGWDGYTF.

Ten or more counts support this clonotype. This chain uses TRBV20-1 with TRBJ2-7; 9 nucleotides agree with TRBD1. The trim removed 5 bases at V and 5 bases at J, leaving 7 bases unmatched. The CDR3 consists of 13 residues. Germline V gene sequence: CDR1 DFQATT, CDR2 SNEGSKA (reference sequence). CDR3 sequence reads: CSAPPTGGNEQYF. The CDR3 DNA reads as TGCAGTGCTCCACCGACAGGGGGAAACGAGCAGTACTTC.

This clonotype was observed many times. CDR3: CASSFRQGAAEAFF. The CDR3 DNA sequence: TGTGCCAGCAGTTTTCGACAGGGGGCAGCTGAAGCTTTCTTT. The chain links TRBV12-3 or TRBV12-4 to TRBJ1-1; the match to TRBD1 covers 10 bases. The CDR3 sequence is 14 residues long. The trim removed 3 bases at V and 6 bases at J, leaving 4 bases unmatched.

As for this clonotype: A read error may account for a junction end that differs from germline. The chain employs TRBV7-6 and TRBJ2-3; TRBD2 agrees at 16 bases. The germline CDR1 and CDR2 sequences are SGHVS and FNYEAQ. This CDR3 has 19 residues. The CDR3 reads CVSSLGGTSGRASTDTQYF. In DNA, the CDR3 is TGTGTCAGCAGCTTAGGCGGGACTAGCGGGAGGGCCAGCACAGATACGCAGTATTTT.

This clonotype has ten or more counts. This chain joins TRBV30 and TRBJ1-6; tentative D call: TRBD1 (6 bases). V was pared by 3 bases and J by 10 bases, with 13 bases between. The germline V gene has CDR1 GTSNPN and CDR2 SVGIG (reference sequence). This CDR3 has 13 amino acids. The CDR3 nucleotides are TGTGCCTGGAGAACACAGGGCTACTCACCCCTCCACTTT. Translated, it gives CAWRTQGYSPLHF.

This clonotype was seen many times. The chain recombines TRBV11-2 with TRBJ2-3; D is possibly TRBD1 or TRBD2 (5 bases each). V was cut by 1 base and J by 4 bases, with 12 bases left in between. Per the germline V gene, CDR1 is SGHAT and CDR2 is FQNNGV. This CDR3 spans 15 amino acids. In DNA, the CDR3 is TGTGCCAGCAGCTTAGGGTTGGGGGACCCAGATACGCAGTATTTT. This codes for CASSLGLGDPDTQYF.

This clonotype was recorded many times. The gene calls are TRBV6-4 and TRBJ2-1; 9 nucleotides match TRBD2. J lost 7 bases, V lost 4 bases, and 8 bases had no gene match. Germline values: CDR1 MRHNA, CDR2 SNTAGT. The CDR3 runs 15 residues. The CDR3 DNA follows: TGTGCCAGCAGTGGGCGGCGGGGGGGCCCAAATGAGCAGTTCTTC. Translating it yields CASSGRRGGPNEQFF.

There are many counts of this clonotype. The chain couples TRBV7-8 to TRBJ2-2, with D perhaps being TRBD1 or TRBD2 (5 bases each). V was clipped by 2 bases and J by 7 bases, with 17 bases between them. Germline CDR1 SGHVS, CDR2 FQNEAQ. This CDR3 is built from 16 residues. DNA of the CDR3: TGTGCCAGCAGCTTAATAGGATGGGACGGGCTCGGGGAGCTGTTTTTT. It encodes CASSLIGWDGLGELFF.

This clonotype has just a few counts. V gene TRBV7-6 combines with J gene TRBJ1-2; D is perhaps TRBD1 (5 bases). V gave up 1 base and J gave up 3 bases, with 15 bases separating them. The CDR3 runs 16 residues. The germline V gene has CDR1 SGHVS and CDR2 FNYEAQ. In DNA, the CDR3 is TGTGCCAGCAGCTTAGGGGGGGTACAGGACTACTATGGCTACACCTTC. Residues: CASSLGGVQDYYGYTF.

This clonotype was seen a handful of times. This chain connects TRBV6-2 or TRBV6-3 to TRBJ2-3; 8 nucleotides line up with TRBD1. This CDR3 region has 14 residues. The germline V gene encodes CDR1 MNHEY and CDR2 SVGEGT. Trimming cost V 6 bases and J 1 base; bases outside gene matches: 3. This chain's CDR3 is CASRTTGGTDTQYF. CDR3 sequence (DNA): TGTGCCAGCAGAACGACAGGGGGCACAGATACGCAGTATTTT.

The table lists this clonotype with many counts. V gene TRBV20-1 combines with J gene TRBJ2-3, with TRBD1 as a possible D gene (6 bases). CDR1 and CDR2 from the germline V gene are DFQATT and SNEGSKA (reference sequence). The CDR3 is 13 amino acids. Trimming removed 4 bases at V and 8 bases at J, with 16 bases between. The CDR3 DNA sequence: TGCAGTGCTAAACCCCACCCACAGGGTACGCAGTATTTT. Its protein is CSAKPHPQGTQYF.

This clonotype was detected ten times or more. The chain carries TRBV18 and TRBJ2-7; D gene unclear. This CDR3 is 16 amino acids long. Trimming removed 5 bases at V and 3 bases at J, with 20 bases between. From germline, CDR1 is KGHSH and CDR2 LQKENI. CDR3 nucleotide sequence: TGTGCCAGCTCATCAAACCAAGTACACCGAGTCTACGAGCAGTACTTC. Protein: CASSSNQVHRVYEQYF.

This clonotype has ten or more counts. The chain combines TRBV29-1 with TRBJ2-3; 8 bases match TRBD2. In germline, CDR1 is SQVTM, CDR2 ANQGSEA. V lost 1 base and J lost 4; bases outside the gene matches: 13. The CDR3 runs to 17 residues. The CDR3 loop reads CSVEVNRLAGFADTQYF. The CDR3 nucleotides read TGCAGCGTTGAAGTTAATAGGCTAGCGGGCTTCGCAGATACGCAGTATTTT.

This clonotype was seen ten or more times. V usage is TRBV4-3 and J usage is TRBJ2-3; D uncertain. This CDR3 comprises 16 residues. Trimming removed 0 bases from V and 6 bases from J, with 16 bases in between. Germline loops: CDR1 LGHNA, CDR2 YSLEER. The CDR3 DNA reads as TGCGCCAGCAGCCAAGATCGCGGCGCAGTTTTGGATACGCAGTATTTT. This codes for CASSQDRGAVLDTQYF.

This clonotype was found many times. V gene TRBV12-5 combines with J gene TRBJ2-1; D is unclear. With 1 base removed from V and 6 bases from J, the gap between germline ends came to 13 bases. Germline V gives CDR1 LGHNT, CDR2 FRNRAP. CDR3 length equals 15 residues. CDR3 sequence: CASGLGGKPSNEQFF. DNA of the CDR3: TGTGCTAGTGGTTTGGGGGGAAAGCCCTCCAATGAGCAGTTCTTC.

This clonotype has ten or more counts. This chain uses TRBV20-1 with TRBJ1-4, with D perhaps matching TRBD1 (5 bases). Per the germline V gene, CDR1 is DFQATT and CDR2 is SNEGSKA (reference sequence). This CDR3 region has 14 residues. V was trimmed by 1 base and J by 7 bases, leaving 13 bases between them. The CDR3 region is CSARVPGGGEKLFF. The CDR3, as DNA: TGCAGTGCTAGAGTACCGGGGGGGGGTGAAAAACTGTTTTTT.

This clonotype was seen many times. The V call is TRBV6-2 or TRBV6-3, the J call TRBJ2-5; D gene unclear. The CDR3 covers 14 residues. V was pared by 6 bases and J by 2 bases, with 13 bases between. The germline V gene has CDR1 MNHEY and CDR2 SVGEGT. The CDR3 is CASSRHSFQETQYF. CDR3 coding DNA: TGTGCCAGCAGCAGGCACTCCTTTCAAGAGACCCAGTACTTC.

This clonotype appeared many times. The rearrangement uses TRBV6-5 and TRBJ2-3; D tentatively fits TRBD1 or TRBD2 (6 bases each). V was trimmed by 6 bases and J by 2 bases, leaving 15 bases between them. From germline, CDR1 is MNHEY and CDR2 SVGAGI. This CDR3 spans 15 amino acids. In DNA form, the CDR3 reads TGTGCCAGCAGCGAGGGGGGTGGAAACACAGATACGCAGTATTTT. The encoded protein is CASSEGGGNTDTQYF.

In its sample, this clonotype was seen many times. V is TRBV7-2 and J is TRBJ2-1; TRBD2 aligns across 8 bases. The CDR3 consists of 16 residues. The ends lost 5 bases at V and 1 base at J; junction bases unmatched: 7. Germline V gene lookup returns CDR1 SGHTA and CDR2 FQGNSA. The CDR3 loop is CASSVSGIRSYNEQFF. The CDR3, as DNA: TGTGCCAGCAGCGTTAGCGGGATACGTTCCTACAATGAGCAGTTCTTC.

The CDR3 protein is CASSLEGRSYEQYF. Here the CDR3 DNA reads TGTGCCAGCAGCTTAGAAGGCAGATCCTACGAGCAGTACTTC. V usage is TRBV7-2 and J usage is TRBJ2-7, with D uncertain. V was shortened by 1 base and J by 1 base, with 8 bases between the two germline ends. CDR3 length: 14 amino acids. Germline assignment: CDR1 SGHTA and CDR2 FQGNSA.

This clonotype was found many times. The chain employs TRBV11-2 and TRBJ2-1; 7 bases match TRBD2. Looked up from germline, CDR1 is SGHAT and CDR2 is FQNNGV. V shed 3 bases and J 5 bases; nucleotides not matched to a gene: 4. This CDR3 spans 14 amino acids. CDR3 sequence reads: CASSFISGDNEQFF. The CDR3 DNA reads as TGTGCCAGCAGCTTCATAAGCGGGGACAATGAGCAGTTCTTC.

This clonotype came up many times. The J gene is TRBJ2-7, the V gene TRBV29-1; tentatively, D is TRBD1 (6 bases). The CDR3 runs 14 residues. The V gene's germline CDR1 is SQVTM and CDR2 ANQGSEA. V was clipped by 6 bases and J by 0 bases, with 15 bases between them. For the CDR3, the DNA is TGCAGCGTGTCCCGGGACACCTCCTCCTACGAGCAGTACTTC. Amino acid sequence: CSVSRDTSSYEQYF.

This clonotype was counted many times. The rearrangement joins TRBV20-1 to TRBJ2-7; TRBD2 aligns across 9 bases. After removal of 8 bases from V and 5 bases from J, the junction contained 7 bases not matched to a gene. The CDR3 totals 12 residues. Germline values: CDR1 DFQATT, CDR2 SNEGSKA (reference sequence). The CDR3 sequence is CSLSAGGNEQYF. CDR3 bases: TGCAGTCTGTCGGCGGGAGGGAACGAGCAGTACTTC.

This clonotype was seen repeatedly, ten times or more. The chain employs TRBV20-1 and TRBJ2-3; 12 bases fit TRBD2. The CDR3 is 16 residues long. CDR1 is DFQATT and CDR2 is SNEGSKA in the germline V gene (reference sequence). The junction had 7 bases not matched to a gene; V was cut back by 6 bases and J by 0 bases. The CDR3 bases are TGCAGTGCCCTAGCGGGAGGGCCCTCTAGCACAGATACGCAGTATTTT. Translating it yields CSALAGGPSSTDTQYF.